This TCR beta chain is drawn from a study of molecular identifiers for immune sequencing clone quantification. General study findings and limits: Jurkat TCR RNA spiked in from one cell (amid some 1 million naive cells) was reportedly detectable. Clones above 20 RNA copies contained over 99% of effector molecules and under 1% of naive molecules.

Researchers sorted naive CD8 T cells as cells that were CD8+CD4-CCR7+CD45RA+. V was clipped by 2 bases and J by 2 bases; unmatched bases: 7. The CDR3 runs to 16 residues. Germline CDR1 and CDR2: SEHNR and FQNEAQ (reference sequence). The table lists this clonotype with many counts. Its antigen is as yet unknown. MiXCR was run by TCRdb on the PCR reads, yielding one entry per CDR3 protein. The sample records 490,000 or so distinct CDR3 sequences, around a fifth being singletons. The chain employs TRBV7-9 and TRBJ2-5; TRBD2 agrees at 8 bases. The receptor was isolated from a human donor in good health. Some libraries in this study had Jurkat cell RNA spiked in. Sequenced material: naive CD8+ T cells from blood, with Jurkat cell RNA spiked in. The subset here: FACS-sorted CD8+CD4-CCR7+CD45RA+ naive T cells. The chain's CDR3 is CASSLPPGLGQETQYF. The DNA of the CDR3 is TGTGCCAGCAGCTTACCCCCGGGACTAGGTCAAGAGACCCAGTACTTC.